Following are 10 T cell receptor beta chains from one sample sequenced in a study of a mutant IDH1 vaccine in newly diagnosed glioma. Indicated time point: baseline, week 1 (first vaccination visit). Treatment: pre-vaccination baseline after standard-of-care therapy. Method: immunoSEQ multiplex PCR; TCRdb's copy keeps in-frame clones and lacks some. The sample holds roughly 46,000 clones; more than 80% are singletons and the top ten take 2% to 2.5%. The sample was PBMCs, taken from a glioma patient treated with radiotherapy, temozolomide or both. These receptor sequences come from a man aged 35-49 years with glioma.

V usage is TRBV7-8 and J usage is TRBJ2-7; 7 bases are shared with TRBD2. CDR3 length equals 15 residues. V shed 2 bases and J 4 bases; nucleotides not matched to a gene: 8. Germline-derived CDR1 and CDR2 are SGHVS and FQNEAQ. This CDR3 is CASSLWSGTYYEQYF. The CDR3 nucleotides read TGTGCCAGCAGCTTATGGAGCGGGACTTATTACGAGCAGTACTTC.

This chain uses TRBV4-1 with TRBJ2-5; perhaps TRBD2 as D (5 bases). The CDR3 spans 15 residues. CDR1 is MGHRA, CDR2 YSYEKL, per germline. V was shortened by 2 bases and J by 5 bases, with 15 bases between the two germline ends. The CDR3 loop reads CASSQKQGSRETQYF. In DNA form, the CDR3 reads TGCGCCAGCAGCCAAAAGCAAGGGAGCCGGGAGACCCAGTACTTC.

The chain links TRBV2 to TRBJ2-5, with 7 positions matching TRBD1. This CDR3 has 16 amino acids. Germline values: CDR1 SNHLY, CDR2 FYNNEI. J was trimmed by 4 bases and V by 5 bases; bases with no gene match: 13. The CDR3 is CASSKEGSRTGETQYF. CDR3 coding DNA: TGTGCCAGCAGTAAAGAGGGGAGTAGGACAGGAGAGACCCAGTACTTC.

The chain links TRBV11-2 to TRBJ1-1; D gene uncertain. The germline V gene has CDR1 SGHAT and CDR2 FQNNGV. The CDR3 is 15 residues long. V lost 1 base and J lost 0, with 9 bases in between. CDR3 residues: CASSLGFGLNTEAFF. The CDR3 bases are TGTGCCAGCAGCTTAGGGTTCGGCCTGAACACTGAAGCTTTCTTT.

The V and J genes are TRBV9 and TRBJ2-5; D gene unclear. Germline CDR1 and CDR2: SGDLS and YYNGEE. The CDR3 has 11 amino acids. The V end lost 5 bases, the J end lost 2 bases, and 4 bases lay between the germline ends. The CDR3 region has the DNA TGTGCCAGCAGGTATCAAGAGACCCAGTACTTC. This gives the protein CASRYQETQYF.

Remarks on this clone: This CDR3 is also generated by other DNA sequences in the sample. This chain joins TRBV5-1 and TRBJ2-1; 8 bases are shared with TRBD2. From germline, CDR1 is SGHRS and CDR2 YFSETQ. After removal of 4 bases from V and 0 bases from J, the junction contained 3 bases not matched to a gene. CDR3 length: 15 amino acids. The CDR3 DNA reads TGCGCCAGCAGCACCAGCGGGAGCTCCTACAATGAGCAGTTCTTC. Its protein is CASSTSGSSYNEQFF.

The genes are TRBV7-2 and TRBJ2-7, with 10 positions matching TRBD1. With 9 bases clipped from V and 3 bases from J, the junction kept 2 bases outside the gene matches. CDR1 SGHTA and CDR2 FQGNSA come from the germline V gene. The length of the CDR3 is 12 residues. The CDR3 DNA is TGTGCCAGTCGGGACAGGGGCTACGAGCAGTACTTC. Its translation is CASRDRGYEQYF. Complete variable domain (other parts from reference TRBV7-2 and TRBJ2-7): GAGVSQSPSNKVTEKGKDVELRCDPISGHTALYWYRQSLGQGLEFLIYFQGNSAPDKSGLPSDRFSAERTGGSVSTLTIQRTQQEDSAVYLCASRDRGYEQYFGPGTRLTVT.

This clone was counted a single time. The V and J genes are TRBV4-1 and TRBJ1-4; D remains ambiguous. The CDR3 loop spans 15 amino acids. The germline V gene has CDR1 MGHRA and CDR2 YSYEKL. Between the trimmed V and J ends, which lost 2 bases and 0 bases, there was a span of 7 bases. The CDR3 loop is CASSQHSATNEKLFF. The CDR3 nucleotides read TGCGCCAGCAGCCAACACAGTGCAACTAATGAAAAACTGTTTTTT.

This chain joins TRBV7-2 and TRBJ2-2, with 7 bases aligning to TRBD1. Unmatched junction bases numbered 7, after V lost 4 bases and J lost 2 bases. Germline values: CDR1 SGHTA, CDR2 FQGNSA. The CDR3 has 16 amino acids. The DNA of the CDR3 is TGTGCCAGCAGCTGGGGACAGACAACAAACACCGGGGAGCTGTTTTTT. Protein sequence: CASSWGQTTNTGELFF.

The V call is TRBV30, the J call TRBJ2-3; D might be TRBD1 or TRBD2, each matching 5 bases. CDR1 and CDR2 from the germline V gene are GTSNPN and SVGIG (reference sequence). This CDR3 is built from 17 residues. V gave up 5 bases and J gave up 2 bases, with 23 bases separating them. In DNA form, the CDR3 reads TGTGCCTGGGCTACAGGTCCGGACTCAAACCTCACAGATACGCAGTATTTT. This translates into CAWATGPDSNLTDTQYF.